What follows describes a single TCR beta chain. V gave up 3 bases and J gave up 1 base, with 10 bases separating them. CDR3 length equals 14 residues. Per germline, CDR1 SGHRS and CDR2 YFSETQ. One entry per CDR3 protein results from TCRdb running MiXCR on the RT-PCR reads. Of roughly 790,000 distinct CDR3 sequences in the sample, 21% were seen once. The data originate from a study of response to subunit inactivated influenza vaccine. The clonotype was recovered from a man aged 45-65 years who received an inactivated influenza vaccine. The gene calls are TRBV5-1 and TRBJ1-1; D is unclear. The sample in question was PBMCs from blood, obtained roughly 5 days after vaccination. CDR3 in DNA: TGCGCCAGCAGCTCCCTGGGGAGGAACACTGAAGCTTTCTTT. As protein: CASSSLGRNTEAFF.